This T cell receptor beta chain was recorded in a study of blood T cell repertoires in COVID-19. For the study at large: Samples came from the United States, Italy and Spain, spanning acute and convalescent COVID-19. PBMCs, B-cell-depleted T cells, or T cells were the source of the cDNA or gDNA that made up the material.

Trimming cost V 3 bases and J 8 bases, with 10 bases left between them. Germline CDR1 SNHLY, CDR2 FYNNEI. The length of the CDR3 is 13 residues. Original processing methods: The assay estimated nucleated cells by amplifying reference gene primers. The protocol was immunoSEQ multiplex PCR, while the TCRdb copy is restricted to in-frame clones and leaves out a portion. The V and J calls and clone size were taken over from that table, and D and trimming were inferred from the DNA. Among about 300,000 clones listed, around 84% were seen once. Sequencing used peripheral blood. The genes are TRBV2 and TRBJ1-4; D perhaps matches TRBD1 (5 bases). The source is a man between 65 and 79 years old with acute or convalescent COVID-19. The CDR3 bases are TGTGCCAGCAGTGATTCAGGGCAGGAAAAACTGTTTTTT. This encodes CASSDSGQEKLFF.